These 6 T cell receptor beta chains were sequenced from one sample in a study of cytomegalovirus exposure and HLA in healthy donors. 60 Vbeta and 13 Jbeta primers were used in PCR. Some clones are missing from TCRdb's copy, which holds only in-frame ones; the method was immunoSEQ multiplex PCR. The sample holds approximately 240,000 clones, just over 75% seen once. Input material: PBMCs. These receptors all stem from a woman aged 55-69 years in good health and CMV-seropositive.

This clone has just one count. The V and J genes are TRBV9 and TRBJ2-1; 9 bases are shared with TRBD1. This CDR3 is built from 15 residues. CDR1 and CDR2 from the germline V gene are SGDLS and YYNGEE. Trimming took 3 bases from V and 7 from J; bases not matched to a gene: 8. CDR3 loop: CASSAGGQGMNEQFF. DNA of the CDR3: TGTGCCAGCAGCGCGGGGGGACAGGGAATGAATGAGCAGTTCTTC.

The chain is built from TRBV6-5 and TRBJ1-1, with a weak D call TRBD1 (5 bases). This CDR3 region has 13 residues. Germline CDR1 is MNHEY and CDR2 is SVGAGI. V was clipped by 6 bases and J by 3 bases, with 11 bases between them. The CDR3 loop is CASSPPGDTEAFF. The CDR3 DNA is TGTGCCAGCAGCCCCCCGGGGGACACTGAAGCTTTCTTT.

The V and J genes are TRBV7-9 and TRBJ2-5; 7 nucleotides align to TRBD2. The J segment lost 4 bases and the V segment lost 5 bases, leaving 10 bases of the junction unmatched. Germline V gene sequence: CDR1 SEHNR, CDR2 FQNEAQ (reference sequence). The CDR3 length is 15 residues. The CDR3 reads CASSLMGGDGETQYF. The CDR3 DNA reads TGTGCCAGCAGCCTCATGGGGGGGGACGGAGAGACCCAGTACTTC.

The chain combines TRBV11-1 with TRBJ2-3; D remains ambiguous. Deletions cut 1 base from V and 1 base from J, with 6 bases between. The germline CDR1 and CDR2 sequences are SGHAT and FQDESV (reference sequence). CDR3 length: 14 residues. CDR3 in amino acids: CASSLDPGTDTQYF. The CDR3 DNA is TGTGCCAGCAGCTTAGACCCAGGCACAGATACGCAGTATTTT.

This sequence joins TRBV4-1 and TRBJ2-7; 12 nucleotides line up with TRBD2. V trimming: 2 bases; J trimming: 0 bases; junction bases outside the gene matches: 5. The CDR3 covers 17 residues. Per germline, CDR1 MGHRA and CDR2 YSYEKL. The chain's CDR3 is CASSQFTSGGSSYEQYF. CDR3 DNA sequence: TGCGCCAGCAGCCAATTTACTAGCGGGGGGAGCTCCTACGAGCAGTACTTC.

The chain couples TRBV18 to TRBJ1-1; a weak D match, TRBD1 (5 bases). The CDR3 runs to 13 residues. From germline, CDR1 is KGHSH and CDR2 LQKENI. The V end lost 8 bases, the J end lost 1 base, and 11 bases lay between the germline ends. The CDR3 spells CASTDTPNTEAFF. DNA for the CDR3: TGTGCCAGCACGGACACCCCGAACACTGAAGCTTTCTTT.